This T cell receptor beta chain appears in the sequencing data of a study of T-cell memory formation after mild COVID-19. J gave up 8 bases and V 5 bases, and 19 bases lay outside the gene matches. Germline V gene sequence: CDR1 LNHNV, CDR2 YYDKDF (reference sequence). CDR3 length: 19 amino acids. Via MiXCR, TCRdb re-called the 5' RACE reads, giving one row per CDR3 protein. The sample consists of some 13,000 distinct CDR3 sequences, more than 10% of them appearing once. Sequencing was done on a sample of PBMCs or a T cell subset sorted from them (not recorded which). The gene calls are TRBV15 and TRBJ2-1; 12 bases are a match to TRBD1. The sequence derives from an adult woman who had mild COVID-19 (a few samples of this study predate the infection). Cell type and time point are not known. The CDR3, as DNA: TGTGCCACCAGCTGGGAGTTATCTACAGAGGGACAGGGGGCCGATGAGCAGTTCTTC. Its protein is CATSWELSTEGQGADEQFF.